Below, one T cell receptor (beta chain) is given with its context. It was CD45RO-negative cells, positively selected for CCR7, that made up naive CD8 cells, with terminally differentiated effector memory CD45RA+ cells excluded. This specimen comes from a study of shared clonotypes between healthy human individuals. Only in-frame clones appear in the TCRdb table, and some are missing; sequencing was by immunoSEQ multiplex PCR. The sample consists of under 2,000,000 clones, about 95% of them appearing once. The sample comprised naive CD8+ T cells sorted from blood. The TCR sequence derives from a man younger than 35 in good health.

DNA for the CDR3: TGTGCCAGCAGCACCGTGACAGGGCGAGTTGAAAAACTGTTTTTT. It yields the protein CASSTVTGRVEKLFF. The chain employs TRBV5-5 and TRBJ1-4; 7 bases fit TRBD1. This CDR3 is 15 amino acids long. Germline CDR1 SGHKS, CDR2 YYEKEE (reference sequence). The trim removed 4 bases at V and 7 bases at J, leaving 10 bases unmatched.